A selection of T cell receptor beta chains follows, all from one sample in a study of CD8+ T cells in alopecia areata. Profiled with immunoSEQ multiplex PCR; TCRdb holds only in-frame clones, not every one. This sample has 220,000 or so clones, with 50% to 70% found just once. The sequencing here drew on CD4+ T cells sorted from blood, taken at week 0. These receptors came from a human donor with alopecia areata. The CDR3 runs from the conserved cysteine through the conserved F or W. D genes are given only for firm matches. Size tells how often a clone was seen (once, few, many) or the class of an expanded clone, and some rows leave it out.

V: TRBV4-1
size: -
D: TRBD2
J: TRBJ2-1
CDR3: CASSQALAGSGDNEQFF
DNA: TGCGCCAGCAGCCAAGCCCTAGCCGGGAGCGGGGACAATGAGCAGTTCTTC

V: TRBV7-9
size: few
D: -
J: TRBJ1-2
CDR3: CASSPQANYGYTF
DNA: TGTGCCAGCAGCCCTCAAGCTAACTATGGCTACACCTTC

V: TRBV30
size: few
D: -
J: TRBJ2-2
CDR3: CAWRGNDPLDGELFF
DNA: TGTGCCTGGAGGGGCAATGACCCCCTGGACGGGGAGCTGTTTTTT

V: TRBV30
size: -
D: -
J: TRBJ1-3
CDR3: CAWSRPGAGNTIYF
DNA: TGTGCCTGGAGTCGACCGGGGGCTGGAAACACCATATATTTT

V: TRBV6-6
size: -
D: -
J: TRBJ1-1
CDR3: CATGWTNTEAFF
DNA: TGTGCCACAGGGTGGACTAACACTGAAGCTTTCTTT

V: TRBV15
size: few
D: -
J: TRBJ1-4
CDR3: CATSSNLGNEKLFF
DNA: TGTGCCACCAGCAGTAACTTGGGGAACGAAAAACTGTTTTTT

V: TRBV6-1
size: once
D: -
J: TRBJ2-7
CDR3: CASGAASSSYEQYF
DNA: TGTGCCAGCGGGGCAGCTAGCAGCTCCTACGAGCAGTACTTC

V: TRBV5-1
size: -
D: TRBD2
J: TRBJ2-5
CDR3: CASSDLAARGTQYF
DNA: TGCGCCAGCAGCGATCTAGCGGCTAGAGGGACCCAGTACTTC

V: TRBV14
size: -
D: -
J: TRBJ2-7
CDR3: CASSQDSSYEQYF
DNA: TGTGCCAGCAGCCAAGATAGCTCCTACGAGCAGTACTTC

V: TRBV7-2
size: -
D: -
J: TRBJ2-2
CDR3: CASSLPGRHTGELFF
DNA: TGTGCCAGCAGCCTGCCGGGACGGCACACCGGGGAGCTGTTTTTT

V: TRBV4-2
size: -
D: -
J: TRBJ2-3
CDR3: CASSQVGVDTQYF
DNA: TGTGCCAGCAGCCAAGTGGGGGTAGATACGCAGTATTTT

V: TRBV27
size: -
D: TRBD1
J: TRBJ1-2
CDR3: CASRGTGNYGYTF
DNA: TGTGCCAGCAGGGGGACAGGCAACTATGGCTACACCTTC

V: TRBV25-1
size: -
D: -
J: TRBJ2-7
CDR3: CASSSRDGYEQYF
DNA: TGTGCCAGCAGTTCACGGGACGGCTACGAGCAGTACTTC

V: TRBV6-5
size: -
D: -
J: TRBJ1-3
CDR3: CASSRAGSGNTIYF
DNA: TGTGCCAGCAGCCGGGCGGGCTCTGGAAACACCATATATTTT

V: TRBV29-1
size: few
D: -
J: TRBJ2-2
CDR3: CSVSLVGGGELFF
DNA: TGCAGCGTTTCGCTCGTTGGGGGCGGGGAGCTGTTTTTT

V: TRBV27
size: few
D: TRBD2
J: TRBJ2-1
CDR3: CASSATSPYNEQFF
DNA: TGTGCCAGCAGTGCGACTAGCCCGTACAATGAGCAGTTCTTC

V: TRBV25-1
size: few
D: -
J: TRBJ1-1
CDR3: CASSEGGFGNTEAFF
DNA: TGTGCCAGCAGTGAAGGGGGGTTCGGAAACACTGAAGCTTTCTTT

V: TRBV7-9
size: -
D: -
J: TRBJ1-5
CDR3: CASSQDGAGAQHF
DNA: TGTGCCAGCAGTCAAGACGGCGCGGGGGCCCAGCATTTT

V: TRBV4-1
size: -
D: -
J: TRBJ2-7
CDR3: CASSQDKGRGYEQYF
DNA: TGCGCCAGCAGCCAAGATAAAGGACGGGGCTACGAGCAGTACTTC

V: TRBV14
size: -
D: TRBD1
J: TRBJ2-3
CDR3: CASSQGQGRTDTQYF
DNA: TGTGCCAGCAGCCAAGGACAGGGGCGGACAGATACGCAGTATTTT

V: TRBV5-1
size: -
D: -
J: TRBJ2-1
CDR3: CASSLDAVGVQEQFF
DNA: TGCGCCAGCAGCCTGGACGCCGTAGGAGTCCAGGAGCAGTTCTTC

V: TRBV5-1
size: few
D: TRBD1
J: TRBJ2-7
CDR3: CASSLGDRGEQYF
DNA: TGCGCCAGCAGCTTGGGGGACAGGGGAGAGCAGTACTTC

V: TRBV29-1
size: -
D: -
J: TRBJ2-7
CDR3: CSVGQANYEQYF
DNA: TGCAGCGTTGGGCAGGCGAATTACGAGCAGTACTTC

V: TRBV11-2
size: few
D: -
J: TRBJ2-2
CDR3: CASSFEPWATGELFF
DNA: TGTGCCAGCAGCTTTGAACCCTGGGCGACCGGGGAGCTGTTTTTT

V: TRBV5-4
size: once
D: TRBD1
J: TRBJ2-5
CDR3: CASSLQGLETQYF
DNA: TGTGCCAGCAGCTTACAGGGGTTAGAGACCCAGTACTTC

V: TRBV4-1
size: -
D: TRBD1
J: TRBJ2-1
CDR3: CASSQPGTAIYEQFF
DNA: TGCGCCAGCAGCCAACCCGGGACAGCTATCTATGAGCAGTTCTTC

V: TRBV6-6
size: -
D: TRBD1
J: TRBJ1-1
CDR3: CASSFTGENTEAFF
DNA: TGTGCCAGCAGTTTCACAGGGGAGAACACTGAAGCTTTCTTT

V: TRBV5-6
size: -
D: -
J: TRBJ1-5
CDR3: CASSLAGGAFGQPQHF
DNA: TGTGCCAGCAGCTTGGCCGGGGGGGCGTTCGGGCAGCCCCAGCATTTT

V: TRBV19
size: few
D: -
J: TRBJ1-3
CDR3: CASKLQWSSGNTIYF
DNA: TGTGCCAGCAAACTTCAGTGGAGCTCTGGAAACACCATATATTTT

V: TRBV25-1
size: -
D: -
J: TRBJ1-1
CDR3: CASSESGRREAFF
DNA: TGTGCCAGCAGTGAATCCGGAAGACGTGAAGCTTTCTTT

V: TRBV29-1
size: -
D: TRBD2
J: TRBJ2-7
CDR3: CSVRGTGGRGNHEQYF
DNA: TGCAGCGTTAGGGGCACTGGCGGGAGGGGAAACCACGAGCAGTACTTC

V: TRBV4-1
size: once
D: TRBD2
J: TRBJ2-7
CDR3: CASSQDPRGSSHEQYF
DNA: TGCGCCAGCAGCCAAGATCCGCGCGGGAGTTCCCACGAGCAGTACTTC

V: TRBV6-5
size: -
D: -
J: TRBJ1-5
CDR3: CASSYSGGNQPQHF
DNA: TGTGCCAGCAGTTACTCCGGGGGCAATCAGCCCCAGCATTTT

V: TRBV29-1
size: -
D: -
J: TRBJ1-4
CDR3: CSVGSGTNEKLFF
DNA: TGCAGCGTTGGCAGTGGGACTAATGAAAAACTGTTTTTT

V: TRBV5-6
size: -
D: -
J: TRBJ1-6
CDR3: CASSLGALDNSPLHF
DNA: TGTGCCAGCAGCTTGGGGGCATTGGATAATTCACCCCTCCACTTT

V: TRBV7-9
size: -
D: -
J: TRBJ2-7
CDR3: CASSRPRGYEQYF
DNA: TGTGCCAGCAGCCGTCCCAGGGGCTACGAGCAGTACTTC

V: TRBV30
size: -
D: -
J: TRBJ2-1
CDR3: CAWSGSLRSSYNEQFF
DNA: TGTGCCTGGAGTGGCTCGTTGCGGAGCTCCTACAATGAGCAGTTCTTC

V: TRBV30
size: once
D: -
J: TRBJ1-3
CDR3: CASWKYGNTIYF
DNA: TGTGCCAGTTGGAAGTATGGAAACACCATATATTTT

V: TRBV30
size: -
D: -
J: TRBJ2-3
CDR3: CAYSDSSDTQYF
DNA: TGTGCCTACTCCGACAGTTCAGATACGCAGTATTTT

V: TRBV7-8
size: -
D: TRBD1
J: TRBJ2-7
CDR3: CASSLQPDRGYEQYF
DNA: TGTGCCAGCAGCTTACAACCTGACAGGGGTTACGAGCAGTACTTC

V: TRBV18
size: -
D: TRBD2
J: TRBJ2-5
CDR3: CASSPTDTSGKTQYF
DNA: TGTGCCAGCTCACCCACCGATACGAGCGGGAAGACCCAGTACTTC

V: TRBV4-2
size: -
D: TRBD2
J: TRBJ2-3
CDR3: CASSQDPGTSDRVGTQYF
DNA: TGTGCCAGCAGCCAAGATCCCGGGACTAGCGATCGAGTAGGTACGCAGTATTTT

V: TRBV29-1
size: -
D: -
J: TRBJ1-1
CDR3: CSVEVWLWGKDTEAFF
DNA: TGCAGCGTTGAAGTCTGGCTCTGGGGCAAGGACACTGAAGCTTTCTTT

V: TRBV2
size: -
D: -
J: TRBJ2-7
CDR3: CASSVSLLGYEQYF
DNA: TGTGCCAGCAGTGTATCTCTATTAGGGTACGAGCAGTACTTC

V: TRBV7-9
size: medium-sized
D: -
J: TRBJ2-7
CDR3: CASSYLGISYEQYF
DNA: TGTGCCAGCAGCTACCTCGGGATCTCCTACGAGCAGTACTTC

V: TRBV30
size: -
D: -
J: TRBJ2-3
CDR3: CAWSSFSGFTDTQYF
DNA: TGTGCCTGGAGTAGCTTCTCAGGATTCACAGATACGCAGTATTTT

V: TRBV5-4
size: -
D: -
J: TRBJ1-5
CDR3: CASSVNQVDQPQHF
DNA: TGTGCCAGCAGCGTGAATCAGGTGGATCAGCCCCAGCATTTT

V: TRBV29-1
size: few
D: -
J: TRBJ2-7
CDR3: CSVEAGGRHEQYF
DNA: TGCAGCGTTGAAGCCGGGGGGCGCCACGAGCAGTACTTC

V: TRBV6-6
size: -
D: -
J: TRBJ2-1
CDR3: CASGSITIPDNEQFF
DNA: TGTGCCAGCGGGTCTATAACAATTCCGGACAATGAGCAGTTCTTC

V: TRBV6-5
size: -
D: -
J: TRBJ2-7
CDR3: CASSYSITGLNYEQYF
DNA: TGTGCCAGCAGTTACTCGATCACGGGACTGAACTACGAGCAGTACTTC

V: TRBV9
size: -
D: -
J: TRBJ1-5
CDR3: CASSSILGQPQHF
DNA: TGTGCCAGCAGCTCCATACTGGGTCAGCCCCAGCATTTT

V: TRBV29-1
size: -
D: -
J: TRBJ2-7
CDR3: CSVEGTEESSYEQYF
DNA: TGCAGCGTTGAAGGGACAGAGGAGAGCTCCTACGAGCAGTACTTC

V: TRBV30
size: -
D: TRBD1
J: TRBJ1-1
CDR3: CAWSTGGTEAFF
DNA: TGTGCCTGGAGCACAGGGGGCACTGAAGCTTTCTTT